These 22 T cell receptor beta chains were all obtained from the same sample, sequenced in a study of cytotoxic CD8 clonotypes in ibrutinib-treated CLL. The protocol was immunoSEQ multiplex PCR, while the TCRdb copy is restricted to in-frame clones and leaves out a portion. This repertoire shows some 200,000 clones, around 70% found once; its top ten account for around 15%. Sequencing was performed on PBMCs, taken after 24 months of ibrutinib treatment. Receptor source: a human donor with chronic lymphocytic leukemia.

The sample holds a few counts of this clone. The chain carries TRBV30 and TRBJ1-4; no clear D. The CDR3 spans 16 residues. Germline assignment: CDR1 GTSNPN and CDR2 SVGIG (reference sequence). Trimming removed 0 bases from V and 8 bases from J, with 19 bases in between. CDR3 amino acids: CAWSVSFQSGTEKLFF. The CDR3, as DNA: TGTGCCTGGAGTGTTTCGTTTCAGTCGGGAACCGAAAAACTGTTTTTT.

The chain is built from TRBV7-9 and TRBJ2-2; 8 bases agree with TRBD1. The CDR3 is 15 residues long. CDR1 and CDR2 (germline): SEHNR, FQNEAQ (reference sequence). Trimming cost V 4 bases and J 4 bases; bases outside gene matches: 5. The CDR3 sequence: CASSSGQGITGELFF. CDR3 nucleotides: TGTGCCAGCAGCTCCGGACAGGGAATCACCGGGGAGCTGTTTTTT.

This clone was seen a few times. This chain uses TRBV9 with TRBJ2-1; 8 nucleotides line up with TRBD2. Germline V gene lookup returns CDR1 SGDLS and CDR2 YYNGEE. CDR3 length equals 13 residues. With 0 bases clipped from V and 10 bases from J, the junction kept 3 bases outside the gene matches. The CDR3 here is CASSVGIAGEQFF. The CDR3 DNA sequence: TGTGCCAGCAGCGTAGGGATAGCGGGGGAGCAGTTCTTC.

This rearrangement joins TRBV6-5 to TRBJ1-2; D gene ambiguous. Trimming pared 6 bases from V and 4 bases from J, leaving 9 bases between. The CDR3 runs 12 residues. Germline V lookup: CDR1 MNHEY, CDR2 SVGAGI. The CDR3 region is CASRTIGYGYTF. CDR3 sequence (DNA): TGTGCCAGCAGAACAATAGGCTATGGCTACACCTTC.

This rearrangement joins TRBV1 to TRBJ2-7; the table's D gene call, TRBD2, was not cross checked with the DNA. TRBV1 is classified as a pseudogene. CDR3 length: 13 amino acids. CDR3 residues: CTSSQPRFGEQYF. CDR3 sequence (DNA): TGCACCAGCAGCCAACCCCGATTCGGCGAGCAGTACTTC.

The J gene is TRBJ1-2, the V gene TRBV30, with unresolved D. Germline V gives CDR1 GTSNPN, CDR2 SVGIG (reference sequence). The CDR3 runs to 14 residues. Trimming stripped 0 bases from V and 3 bases from J, with 11 bases between. The CDR3 sequence is CAWSVTGGDYGYTF. CDR3 sequence (DNA): TGTGCCTGGAGTGTAACCGGCGGGGACTATGGCTACACCTTC.

This clone was counted between two and nine times. J is TRBJ2-4 and V is TRBV27; a possible D gene is TRBD2 (7 bases). With 4 bases removed from V and 6 bases from J, the gap between germline ends came to 19 bases. Germline V CDR1 and CDR2: MNHEY, SMNVEV (reference sequence). The CDR3 runs 16 residues. CDR3: CASSYSLGGPGNIQYF. CDR3 coding DNA: TGTGCCAGCAGTTATAGCCTCGGGGGGCCGGGAAACATTCAGTACTTC.

This sequence joins TRBV14 and TRBJ1-1; D not resolved. The germline V and J ends were trimmed by 3 bases and 0 bases, with 5 bases remaining between them. This CDR3 spans 13 amino acids. The germline V gene has CDR1 SGHDN and CDR2 FVKESK. Here the CDR3 reads CASSQGMNTEAFF. As DNA, the CDR3 is TGTGCCAGCAGCCAGGGTATGAACACTGAAGCTTTCTTT.

The chain couples TRBV7-2 to TRBJ2-1, with D unresolved. Looked up from germline, CDR1 is SGHTA and CDR2 is FQGNSA. V was shortened by 1 base and J by 6 bases, with 7 bases between the two germline ends. The CDR3 sequence is 13 residues long. The CDR3 is CASSLGISNEQFF. CDR3 in DNA: TGTGCCAGCAGCTTAGGGATTTCCAATGAGCAGTTCTTC.

This chain links TRBV6-5 with TRBJ2-3; D unresolved. This CDR3 contains 13 residues. The germline CDR1 and CDR2 sequences are MNHEY and SVGAGI. The germline V and J ends were trimmed by 2 bases and 0 bases, with 3 bases remaining between them. The CDR3 DNA reads TGTGCCAGCAGTTACAAGAGCACAGATACGCAGTATTTT. Translating it yields CASSYKSTDTQYF.

J is TRBJ2-5 and V is TRBV7-6; tentative D call: TRBD1 (7 bases). V lost 5 bases to trimming and J lost 5 bases, with 21 bases between them. CDR1 is SGHVS, CDR2 FNYEAQ, per germline. The CDR3 sequence is 16 residues long. The CDR3 nucleotides are TGTGCCAGCAGCATCCAAGCCTGGGCAGGGGGGGAGACCCAGTACTTC. As protein: CASSIQAWAGGETQYF.

Only a few counts were recorded for this clone. The chain recombines TRBV4-2 with TRBJ1-2, with unresolved D. The CDR3 loop spans 16 amino acids. V was trimmed by 2 bases and J by 4 bases, leaving 17 bases between them. Germline CDR1 and CDR2: LGHNA and YNFKEQ. The CDR3 DNA sequence: TGTGCCAGCAGCCAAAACCCGGAGGAGGTGCTCTATGGCTACACCTTC. Its protein product is CASSQNPEEVLYGYTF.

The rearrangement joins TRBV29-1 to TRBJ2-2; D may be TRBD2 (6 bases). Between the trimmed V and J ends, which lost 5 bases and 6 bases, there was a span of 16 bases. The V gene's germline CDR1 is SQVTM and CDR2 ANQGSEA. This CDR3 contains 14 residues. The CDR3 loop is CSVRGGTFAGELFF. In nucleotides, the CDR3 is TGCAGCGTTAGGGGAGGAACGTTCGCCGGGGAGCTGTTTTTT.

This chain connects TRBV25-1 to TRBJ1-5; 7 nucleotides line up with TRBD1. Germline CDR1 MGHDK, CDR2 SYGVNS. This CDR3 contains 14 residues. Trimming took 4 bases from V and 4 from J; bases not matched to a gene: 4. Here the CDR3 DNA reads TGTGCCAGCAGTGTATCGACAGGGAATCAGCCCCAGCATTTT. It translates to CASSVSTGNQPQHF.

The chain recombines TRBV4-3 with TRBJ2-7, with D maybe TRBD1 (5 bases). The germline V gene encodes CDR1 LGHNA and CDR2 YSLEER. Trimming took off 0 bases at V and 4 bases at J, with 10 bases between the two ends. The CDR3 sequence is 14 residues long. The CDR3 nucleotides are TGCGCCAGCAGCCAAGACAGGGATCGTTACGAGCAGTACTTC. Translated: CASSQDRDRYEQYF.

A few counts support this clone. The rearrangement joins TRBV9 to TRBJ2-1; TRBD2 aligns across 11 bases. This CDR3 comprises 16 residues. Germline V gene data show CDR1 as SGDLS and CDR2 as YYNGEE. V lost 4 bases to trimming and J lost 6 bases; unmatched junction nucleotides: 9. CDR3 region: CASSIALAGVPNEQFF. CDR3 bases: TGTGCCAGCAGCATCGCACTAGCGGGAGTACCCAATGAGCAGTTCTTC.

The J gene is TRBJ1-2, the V gene TRBV4-3; tentative D call: TRBD1 (5 bases). CDR3 length equals 16 residues. Looked up from germline, CDR1 is LGHNA and CDR2 is YSLEER. V shed 2 bases and J shed 3 bases, with 16 bases lying between them. The CDR3 is CASSQSLAGLDYGYTF. The CDR3 DNA is TGCGCCAGCAGCCAATCCCTAGCAGGGTTAGACTATGGCTACACCTTC.

The chain links TRBV10-3 to TRBJ2-7, with D uncertain. CDR3 length: 12 amino acids. V lost 8 bases to trimming and J lost 3 bases, with 11 bases between them. Germline-derived CDR1 and CDR2 are ENHRY and SYGVKD. The CDR3 sequence is CAISQAVYEQYF. In DNA, the CDR3 is TGTGCCATCTCCCAGGCAGTCTACGAGCAGTACTTC.

The genes are TRBV29-1 and TRBJ2-7, with a tentative D call TRBD2 (6 bases). Germline CDR1 and CDR2: SQVTM and ANQGSEA. Trimming removed 6 bases at V and 3 bases at J, with 18 bases between. This CDR3 spans 14 amino acids. The CDR3 protein is CSVDTSSRNYEQYF. DNA for the CDR3: TGCAGCGTCGACACTAGCAGCCGGAACTACGAGCAGTACTTC.

The rearrangement uses TRBV4-2 and TRBJ1-2, with D uncertain. The V end lost 1 base, the J end lost 2 bases, and 17 bases lay between the germline ends. CDR1 is LGHNA and CDR2 is YNFKEQ in the germline V gene. The CDR3 extends over 17 amino acids. The CDR3 loop is CASSQVLKNRPNYGYTF. DNA of the CDR3: TGTGCCAGCAGCCAAGTTTTAAAGAACCGGCCGAACTATGGCTACACCTTC.

V gene TRBV6-5 combines with J gene TRBJ2-7; 8 nucleotides match TRBD1. The CDR3 is made up of 15 amino acids. Germline CDR1 reads MNHEY; CDR2 reads SVGAGI. Unmatched junction bases numbered 16, after V lost 6 bases and J lost 9 bases. The CDR3 here is CASRRQGPAIIRQYF. The CDR3 bases are TGTGCCAGCAGACGACAGGGGCCCGCAATAATTCGGCAGTACTTC.

The rearrangement links TRBV4-3 to TRBJ1-1; no clear D gene. With 0 bases removed from V and 1 base from J, the gap between germline ends came to 9 bases. Germline values: CDR1 LGHNA, CDR2 YSLEER. The CDR3 has 15 residues. The DNA of the CDR3 is TGCGCCAGCAGCCAAGAGGTCGCCGGGAACACTGAAGCTTTCTTT. Residues: CASSQEVAGNTEAFF.